The rows below give T cell receptor beta chains drawn from one sample of a study of T-cell memory formation after mild COVID-19. TCRdb re-called the 5' RACE reads with MiXCR, one entry per CDR3 protein. This sample carries 280,000 or so distinct CDR3 sequences, roughly 18% of them seen once, and the ten largest clones take 23%. Sequencing used PBMCs or a T cell subset sorted from them (not recorded which). These receptors were taken from a man aged 18 to 35 who had mild COVID-19 (a few samples of this study predate the infection). Cell type and time point are not known. The CDR3 runs from the conserved cysteine through the conserved F or W. The order of the fields is CDR3 protein, CDR3 DNA, V gene, D gene, J gene, clone size. The D gene is left open where the match is weak. Only part of the rows carry a size: once, few, many, or a class if the clone is expanded.

CASGRAGTYEQYF,TGCGCCAGCGGAAGAGCGGGAACCTACGAGCAGTACTTC,TRBV10-1,TRBD2,TRBJ2-7,NA
CSVEEWGSDEQYF,TGCAGCGTCGAAGAATGGGGGAGCGACGAGCAGTACTTC,TRBV29-1,NA,TRBJ2-7,NA
CASRIMGNTESFF,TGTGCCAGCCGTATAATGGGGAACACTGAATCTTTCTTT,TRBV19,NA,TRBJ1-1,NA
CSARGGAGANVLTF,TGCAGTGCTAGAGGGGGGGCTGGGGCCAACGTCCTGACTTTC,TRBV20-1,NA,TRBJ2-6,NA
CASSFRASAGELFF,TGTGCCAGCAGCTTTCGCGCTAGCGCCGGGGAGCTGTTTTTT,TRBV11-1,NA,TRBJ2-2,once
CATSRDSAAGFEQFF,TGTGCCACCAGCAGAGACTCCGCAGCGGGGTTTGAGCAGTTCTTC,TRBV15,TRBD2,TRBJ2-1,many
CASSFDRGHEQYF,TGTGCCAGCAGCTTTGACAGGGGACACGAGCAGTACTTC,TRBV5-6,TRBD1,TRBJ2-7,NA
CSARDPRTSEAFF,TGCAGTGCTAGAGATCCAAGGACATCTGAAGCTTTCTTT,TRBV20-1,NA,TRBJ1-1,NA
CASTDQGAEAFF,TGTGCCAGCACCGATCAGGGCGCTGAAGCTTTCTTT,TRBV12-3/TRBV12-4,NA,TRBJ1-1,NA
CASSQDVRVGGYTF,TGCGCCAGCAGCCAAGACGTCAGGGTAGGAGGCTACACCTTC,TRBV4-3,NA,TRBJ1-2,few
CASSLVQGKAEAFF,TGTGCCAGCAGCTTAGTTCAGGGGAAGGCTGAAGCTTTCTTT,TRBV11-2,NA,TRBJ1-1,NA
CASSQEHWGEAFF,TGCGCCAGCAGCCAAGAACATTGGGGTGAAGCTTTCTTT,TRBV4-3,NA,TRBJ1-1,many
CASSYSSRGGTGELFF,TGTGCCAGCAGTTACTCGAGCAGGGGGGGCACCGGGGAGCTGTTTTTT,TRBV6-5,NA,TRBJ2-2,NA
CASSGQGTGFGDEQFF,TGTGCCAGCAGCGGACAAGGGACAGGGTTCGGCGATGAGCAGTTCTTC,TRBV9,TRBD1,TRBJ2-1,few
CSAGGLAFGYETQYF,TGCAGTGCTGGGGGACTAGCTTTTGGTTACGAGACCCAGTACTTC,TRBV20-1,TRBD2,TRBJ2-5,NA
CASMRDRGRTDTQYF,TGTGCCAGCATGCGGGACAGAGGGCGCACAGATACGCAGTATTTT,TRBV6-5,NA,TRBJ2-3,few
CASSLIPQGADTQYF,TGTGCCAGCAGTTTAATACCCCAGGGGGCGGATACGCAGTATTTT,TRBV27,TRBD1,TRBJ2-3,NA
CASSRTGSGYGYTF,TGTGCCAGCAGCCGGACAGGGTCCGGCTATGGCTACACCTTC,TRBV6-5,TRBD1,TRBJ1-2,once
CASSIPGGLEQFF,TGTGCCAGCAGCATCCCGGGGGGACTGGAGCAGTTCTTC,TRBV7-9,TRBD2,TRBJ2-1,few
CASSLENAGYTF,TGTGCCAGCAGCTTAGAGAATGCAGGCTACACCTTC,TRBV7-9,NA,TRBJ1-2,NA
CASSRTGGANVLTF,TGTGCCAGCAGTCGCACGGGTGGGGCCAACGTCCTGACTTTC,TRBV6-5,NA,TRBJ2-6,few
CASSFPLAGAYTGELFF,TGTGCCAGCAGCTTCCCCCTAGCGGGGGCTTACACCGGGGAGCTGTTTTTT,TRBV7-2,TRBD2,TRBJ2-2,NA
CASSAGGEYNEQFF,TGTGCCAGCTCTGCTGGCGGGGAGTACAATGAGCAGTTCTTC,TRBV11-2,NA,TRBJ2-1,few
CSAASGIGAEAFF,TGCAGTGCTGCCTCTGGAATCGGGGCCGAAGCTTTCTTT,TRBV20-1,NA,TRBJ1-1,few
CASRPTGTGAVYGYTF,TGCGCCAGCAGACCGACCGGGACAGGGGCGGTCTATGGCTACACCTTC,TRBV5-1,TRBD1,TRBJ1-2,few
CASSPQNAYGYTF,TGTGCCAGCAGCCCACAGAACGCCTATGGCTACACCTTC,TRBV7-2,NA,TRBJ1-2,once
CASRDVRGGDYNEQFF,TGTGCCAGCAGGGACGTTCGGGGAGGGGATTACAATGAGCAGTTCTTC,TRBV11-2,TRBD2,TRBJ2-1,NA
CSADRGSVYGYTF,TGCAGTGCCGACAGGGGGTCGGTCTATGGCTACACCTTC,TRBV20-1,TRBD1,TRBJ1-2,NA
CASSPQGYTDTQYF,TGTGCCAGCTCACCTCAGGGGTACACAGATACGCAGTATTTT,TRBV18,NA,TRBJ2-3,NA
CASMSGYGYTF,TGTGCCAGCATGTCCGGGTATGGCTACACCTTC,TRBV6-5,NA,TRBJ1-2,few
CASSLVPGGSYNEQFF,TGTGCCAGCAGCTTAGTTCCGGGGGGCTCCTACAATGAGCAGTTCTTC,TRBV7-2,TRBD2,TRBJ2-1,few
CASILGSPDTQYF,TGTGCCAGTATCCTGGGAAGTCCAGATACGCAGTATTTT,TRBV2,NA,TRBJ2-3,many
CASRDRVTNEKLFF,TGCGCCAGCAGGGACAGGGTTACCAATGAAAAACTGTTTTTT,TRBV5-1,TRBD1,TRBJ1-4,few
CSAGSGTYEQYF,TGCAGTGCTGGGAGCGGGACCTACGAGCAGTACTTC,TRBV20-1,TRBD2,TRBJ2-7,NA
CASSQDQARSGANVLTF,TGTGCCAGCAGCCAAGATCAGGCGAGGTCCGGGGCCAACGTCCTGACTTTC,TRBV4-2,NA,TRBJ2-6,few
CASSQSRVSEQFF,TGTGCCAGCAGCCAATCAAGGGTGTCCGAGCAGTTCTTC,TRBV3-1,NA,TRBJ2-1,many